What follows are 5 T cell receptor beta chains derived from one specimen sequenced in a study of cytomegalovirus exposure and HLA in healthy donors. PCR was performed using 60 Vbeta and 13 Jbeta primers. Here immunoSEQ multiplex PCR was the method, and the copy in TCRdb shows in-frame clones only, minus some. Here the sample table reports 45,000 to 60,000 clones. The specimen sequenced was PBMCs. The origin of the receptors is a woman in her 40s in good health and CMV-seronegative.

The rearrangement links TRBV18 to TRBJ1-4; D is unresolved. V gave up 6 bases and J gave up 3 bases, with 11 bases separating them. Germline values: CDR1 KGHSH, CDR2 LQKENI. The CDR3 is 14 amino acids. The CDR3: CASSLPPANEKLFF. CDR3 sequence (DNA): TGTGCCAGCTCGCTTCCTCCAGCTAATGAAAAACTGTTTTTT.

The V call is TRBV29-1, the J call TRBJ2-2, with TRBD1 matching 10 bases. The CDR3 extends over 17 amino acids. The V gene's germline CDR1 is SQVTM and CDR2 ANQGSEA. The V segment lost 6 bases and the J segment 2 bases; nucleotides outside the gene matches: 12. The CDR3 region is CSVRDRDRGFNTGELFF. As DNA, the CDR3 is TGCAGCGTGAGGGACCGGGACAGGGGTTTCAACACCGGGGAGCTGTTTTTT.

The J gene is TRBJ2-1, the V gene TRBV11-2, with 7 bases lining up with TRBD1. The CDR3 extends over 14 amino acids. The germline V gene has CDR1 SGHAT and CDR2 FQNNGV. V was clipped by 5 bases and J by 2 bases; unmatched bases: 3. The CDR3 DNA reads as TGTGCCAGCAGCCGGGACAGCACCTACAATGAGCAGTTCTTC. As protein: CASSRDSTYNEQFF.

The chain has TRBV28 and TRBJ2-5, with 10 bases lining up with TRBD1. After removal of 6 bases from V and 2 bases from J, the junction contained 9 bases not matched to a gene. This CDR3 comprises 16 residues. In germline, CDR1 is MDHEN, CDR2 SYDVKM. The CDR3 spells CASRGQGIGVQETQYF. The CDR3 nucleotides read TGTGCCAGCAGGGGACAGGGGATAGGGGTACAAGAGACCCAGTACTTC.

The gene calls are TRBV5-1 and TRBJ1-6; D remains unclear. Germline loops: CDR1 SGHRS, CDR2 YFSETQ. V was pared by 4 bases and J by 0 bases, with 11 bases between. The CDR3 runs to 16 residues. CDR3 sequence reads: CASSRGLSSYNSPLHF. For the CDR3, the DNA is TGCGCCAGCAGCCGAGGCTTGAGCTCCTATAATTCACCCCTCCACTTT.